This section outlines one T cell receptor (beta chain) sequence together with its context. TCRdb reworked the 5' RACE reads into one entry per CDR3 protein, no DNA. Its listing shows fewer than 300,000 distinct CDR3 sequences. The sample originates from a study of T cells expressing NK-cell markers. This CDR3 is 15 amino acids long. Germline-derived CDR1 and CDR2 are DFQATT and SNEGSKA (reference sequence). The clonotype comes from a woman between 18 and 70 years old in good health. The chain has TRBV20-1 and TRBJ2-7; TCRdb reports TRBD1, a call that lacks DNA to check it against. The source material was blood T cells: a sorted CD56 or NKG2C T cell subset, CD4+ or CD8+ T cells, or bulk PBMC T cells (not recorded which). CDR3 protein: CSAQNPGQGSREQYF.